Listed below are T cell receptor beta chains from one sample, sequenced in a study of OX40 agonist ivuxolimab in advanced cancers. Clones were sequenced by immunoSEQ multiplex PCR, and TCRdb holds only the in-frame ones, with some missing. The sample holds tens of thousands of clones; around 87% are singletons and the top ten take around 6%. Source: CD4+ or CD8+ T cells sorted from blood, taken in a trial of the OX40 agonist ivuxolimab. These TCRs come from an adult with an advanced solid tumor such as melanoma, head and neck, liver or kidney cancer. Each CDR3 is given with its conserved first and last residue. D genes are given only for firm matches.

>TRBV6-5|TRBD1|TRBJ2-7
CASSYGGTGGYYEQYF
>TRBV2|-|TRBJ1-4
CASRGALDSNEKLFF
>TRBV19|-|TRBJ1-1
CASSIYGGTEAFF
>TRBV7-8|-|TRBJ1-1
CASTPLGGYMNTEAFF
>TRBV6-6|TRBD1|TRBJ1-4
CASSPGTGANEKLFF
>TRBV10-3|TRBD2|TRBJ2-1
CASNGGTSGSYNEQFF
>TRBV7-3|-|TRBJ2-7
CASSLNHEQYF
>TRBV7-9|-|TRBJ2-7
CASSLVGRAYEQYF
>TRBV7-9|-|TRBJ2-7
CASSPPGSTSYEQYF
>TRBV27|-|TRBJ1-6
CASSGQPIYNSPLHF
>TRBV10-3|-|TRBJ1-2
CAVVPTLTGSGYTF
>TRBV6-5|-|TRBJ2-7
CASSAGPYEQYF
>TRBV18|-|TRBJ2-6
CASSPETPFSGANVLTF
>TRBV7-9|TRBD1|TRBJ2-3
CASSSPTGATDTQYF
>TRBV9|-|TRBJ1-1
CASSLEGVLGNTEAFF
>TRBV5-5|-|TRBJ2-1
CASSSGLREYNEQFF
>TRBV19|-|TRBJ1-6
CASSIGVGNSPLHF
>TRBV5-6|-|TRBJ2-7
CASSLYGNPSEQYF
>TRBV27|-|TRBJ1-2
CASSLSKGVLGYTF
>TRBV19|TRBD1|TRBJ2-7
CASSMGDRESGYEQYF
>TRBV19|-|TRBJ2-1
CASSIMASSSYNEQFF
>TRBV30|-|TRBJ2-5
CAWQGEQETQYF
>TRBV11-2|-|TRBJ2-7
CASSLGPGIGLEQYF
>TRBV4-1|-|TRBJ1-2
CASSQGLRGSRSMGYTF
>TRBV27|-|TRBJ2-1
CASSFSQNNEQFF
>TRBV27|-|TRBJ1-1
CASSFLGGRGTEAFF
>TRBV5-1|-|TRBJ1-5
CASSLVGGTNQPQHF
>TRBV11-1|TRBD2|TRBJ2-7
CASSLARGRALGEQYF
>TRBV11-3|-|TRBJ2-7
CASSLAGAYEQYF
>TRBV4-2|-|TRBJ2-2
CASSQGTVTGELFF
>TRBV5-4|-|TRBJ2-7
CASSLIGQYANPPSYEQYF
>TRBV4-2|-|TRBJ1-1
CASSPLMTQNTEAFF
>TRBV5-6|-|TRBJ2-3
CASSLEVGDTDTQYF
>TRBV9|-|TRBJ2-1
CASSATFRVLYTNEQFF
>TRBV6-5|-|TRBJ2-7
CASSYGSQGGEQYF